This is a list of T cell receptor beta chains from one sample in a study of tumor and adjacent non-tumor tissue in lung cancer. TCRdb re-derived calls from the multiplex PCR reads in MiXCR, one entry per CDR3 protein. The sample shows more than 95,000 distinct CDR3 sequences, approximately 71% of them seen only once. The sample consisted of lung tumor tissue. The receptors here all came from a man aged 25 to 40 with non-small cell lung cancer. The CDR3 runs from the conserved cysteine through the conserved F or W. D genes are given only for firm matches. Clone size appears in some rows only: once, few, many, or a class for an expanded clone.

v_gene	d_gene	j_gene	abundance	CDR3nt	CDR3aa
TRBV20-1	-	TRBJ2-3	once	TGCAGTGCTAGCGATTCCCGGGGAATAGTGAATACGCAATATTTT	CSASDSRGIVNTQYF
TRBV24-1	-	TRBJ2-3	few	TGTGCCACCAAGGGTCGCACAGATACGCAGTATTTT	CATKGRTDTQYF
TRBV6-1	-	TRBJ1-6	-	TGTGCCAGCAATCAGGGCAGGGCTGATTCACCCCTCCACTTT	CASNQGRADSPLHF
TRBV7-3	-	TRBJ2-1	-	TGTGCCAGCAGCCTAACTACCTACAATGAGCAGTTCTTC	CASSLTTYNEQFF
TRBV20-1	-	TRBJ2-3	-	TGCAATGCGACACAGGGAGACAGAGATACGCAGTATTTT	CNATQGDRDTQYF
TRBV6-6	-	TRBJ2-7	medium-sized	TGTGCCAGCAGCCTAGCTGTCTACGAGCAGTACTTC	CASSLAVYEQYF
TRBV20-1	-	TRBJ1-2	-	TGCAGTGCCTTCGGACTAACGGACTATGGCTACACCTTC	CSAFGLTDYGYTF
TRBV6-2/TRBV6-3	-	TRBJ1-6	-	TGTGCCAGCATGCTCCGGGGGGGACGGAGAAATTCACCCCTCAACTTT	CASMLRGGRRNSPLNF
TRBV11-2	TRBD2	TRBJ2-5	-	TGTGTCAGCAGCGAGTTTACTAGCGAACTGGAGACCCAGTACTTC	CVSSEFTSELETQYF
TRBV11-1	-	TRBJ2-5	-	TGTGCCAGCAGCTTAGCGATGGACAGAGAAGAGTTCCAATACTTC	CASSLAMDREEFQYF
TRBV29-1	-	TRBJ2-1	many	TGCAGCGTTGAACGAGGCTCAACCGGGAATGAGCAGTTCTTC	CSVERGSTGNEQFF
TRBV4-2	-	TRBJ1-5	-	TGTGCCAGCAGCCAAGATGGCAGGGCTGATCAGCCCCAGCATTTT	CASSQDGRADQPQHF
TRBV6-2/TRBV6-3	TRBD2	TRBJ2-7	-	TGTGCCAGCAACCCTAGCGGGGGGCGTTCCTACGAGCAGGACTTC	CASNPSGGRSYEQDF
TRBV19	TRBD2	TRBJ2-1	-	TGTGCCAGTAGGGCGGGACTAGCGGGGGAGGTCAGGGCTGAGCAGTTCTTC	CASRAGLAGEVRAEQFF
TRBV5-1	-	TRBJ2-7	-	TGCGCCAGCAGCTTGGAACCGAGATCCTACGAGCAGTACTTC	CASSLEPRSYEQYF
TRBV20-1	-	TRBJ2-7	-	TGCAGTACCGGGGGAGGCATCTACGAGCAGTATTTC	CSTGGGIYEQYF